The 18 T cell receptor beta chains reported below all come from one sample, sequenced in a study of long-term antiretroviral therapy in people with HIV. The libraries were made with immunoSEQ v3.0 at survey level. Assay used: immunoSEQ multiplex PCR; TCRdb lists only in-frame clones, some missing. This sample has 30,000 to 40,000 clones, with around 94% found just once. The sample in question was unsorted PBMCs, obtained 5.1 years after starting antiretroviral therapy. The receptors come from a woman aged 45-65 years with HIV.

The V call is TRBV7-3, the J call TRBJ1-1; D gene unclear. V shed 5 bases and J shed 1 base, with 8 bases lying between them. Germline V CDR1 and CDR2: SGHTA, FQGTGA. The length of the CDR3 is 13 residues. The CDR3: CASSPGKNTEAFF. CDR3 nucleotides: TGTGCCAGCAGCCCGGGCAAGAACACTGAAGCTTTCTTT.

CDR3 residues: CASSSRGDVNTEAFF. The CDR3 DNA follows: TGTGCCAGCAGTAGCCGTGGAGATGTGAACACTGAAGCTTTCTTT. The chain recombines TRBV27 with TRBJ1-1; D gene unclear. Trimming stripped 5 bases from V and 0 bases from J, with 13 bases between. Germline loops: CDR1 MNHEY, CDR2 SMNVEV (reference sequence). The CDR3 sequence is 15 residues long.

This chain's CDR3 is CASSLVTGMNTEAFF. The DNA for the CDR3 is TGCGCCAGCAGCTTAGTCACGGGGATGAACACTGAAGCTTTCTTT. The chain couples TRBV5-1 to TRBJ1-1; D gene unclear. V dropped 2 bases and J dropped 0 bases, with 11 bases sitting between them. CDR3 length: 15 amino acids. Germline lookup yields CDR1 SGHRS and CDR2 YFSETQ.

The chain is built from TRBV5-4 and TRBJ1-1; D not resolved. The germline V and J ends were trimmed by 1 base and 4 bases, with 8 bases remaining between them. Germline V gene lookup returns CDR1 SGHNT and CDR2 YYREEE (reference sequence). The CDR3 spans 13 residues. The CDR3 nucleotides read TGTGCCAGCAGCTTGCTAGGGTTCACTGAAGCTTTCTTT. It yields the protein CASSLLGFTEAFF.

V usage is TRBV5-1 and J usage is TRBJ2-2; 7 bases agree with TRBD2. The CDR3 has 14 residues. Germline loops: CDR1 SGHRS, CDR2 YFSETQ. Losses at the gene ends were 5 bases for V and 6 bases for J; bases not matched to a gene: 7. For the CDR3, the DNA is TGCGCCAGCAGTGGACTAGTAGTTCCCGGGGAGCTGTTTTTT. Its translation is CASSGLVVPGELFF.

V gene TRBV30 combines with J gene TRBJ2-6; D not certain. V shed 0 bases and J shed 0 bases, with 15 bases lying between them. Germline-derived CDR1 and CDR2 are GTSNPN and SVGIG (reference sequence). The CDR3 is made up of 18 amino acids. The CDR3 here is CAWSVKVGWFSGANVLTF. In DNA, the CDR3 is TGTGCCTGGAGTGTAAAGGTTGGGTGGTTCTCTGGGGCCAACGTCCTGACTTTC.

The V and J genes are TRBV2 and TRBJ2-2; tentatively, D is TRBD2 (6 bases). The ends were cut back, 9 bases at V and 0 bases at J, with 11 bases in the middle. This CDR3 has 14 amino acids. Germline lookup yields CDR1 SNHLY and CDR2 FYNNEI. For the CDR3, the DNA is TGTGCCAGAGGGACTGCCTCGAACACCGGGGAGCTGTTTTTT. Protein: CARGTASNTGELFF.

The rearrangement joins TRBV9 to TRBJ1-3; 7 bases line up with TRBD1. The CDR3 extends over 15 amino acids. The V gene's germline CDR1 is SGDLS and CDR2 YYNGEE. V lost 3 bases, J lost 7 bases, and 10 bases stayed unmatched. In nucleotides, the CDR3 is TGTGCCAGCAGCGCCGGCGACAGGGTTGGTAACACCATATATTTT. It translates to CASSAGDRVGNTIYF. Using reference TRBV9 and TRBJ1-3 for the parts outside the CDR3, the full variable domain is DSGVTQTPKHLITATGQRVTLRCSPRSGDLSVYWYQQSLDQGLQFLIQYYNGEERAKGNILERFSAQQFPDLHSELNLSSLELGDSALYFCASSAGDRVGNTIYFGEGSWLTVV.

The rearrangement links TRBV14 to TRBJ2-1, with 7 bases that match TRBD2. Germline V gene lookup returns CDR1 SGHDN and CDR2 FVKESK. This CDR3 is 17 amino acids long. The J segment lost 5 bases and the V segment lost 4 bases, leaving 14 bases of the junction unmatched. In DNA form, the CDR3 reads TGTGCCAGCAGCCCCTTTCTTTGGGGGGGGTCCCACAATGAGCAGTTCTTC. Translated, it gives CASSPFLWGGSHNEQFF.

The rearrangement links TRBV10-3 to TRBJ2-5; no definite D call. This CDR3 contains 13 residues. The V and J ends lost 8 bases and 2 bases respectively, with 12 bases between them. Looked up from germline, CDR1 is ENHRY and CDR2 is SYGVKD. CDR3 region: CAIGWAVQETQYF. As DNA, the CDR3 is TGTGCCATCGGATGGGCAGTACAAGAGACCCAGTACTTC.

V usage is TRBV5-1 and J usage is TRBJ2-7; 8 bases agree with TRBD1. The CDR3 is 16 residues long. Trimming cost V 1 base and J 2 bases; bases outside gene matches: 8. Germline V CDR1 and CDR2: SGHRS, YFSETQ. The chain's CDR3 is CASSLKAGTGAYEQYF. In nucleotides, the CDR3 is TGCGCCAGCAGCTTGAAGGCCGGGACAGGAGCCTACGAGCAGTACTTC.

The chain is built from TRBV30 and TRBJ1-4, with 7 bases identical to TRBD1. CDR3 length: 15 amino acids. Germline V gene lookup returns CDR1 GTSNPN and CDR2 SVGIG (reference sequence). Trimming at V came to 5 bases and at J to 7 bases, leaving 13 bases not matched to a gene. CDR3 in amino acids: CAWAGGAGGGEKLFF. CDR3 nucleotides: TGTGCCTGGGCCGGGGGGGCAGGGGGAGGTGAAAAACTGTTTTTT.

The V and J genes are TRBV7-3 and TRBJ2-3, with 10 bases aligning to TRBD2. Germline V gene lookup returns CDR1 SGHTA and CDR2 FQGTGA. Unmatched junction bases numbered 9, after V lost 5 bases and J lost 1 base. This CDR3 comprises 17 residues. In DNA, the CDR3 is TGTGCCAGCAGCGTAGGAACCGGGACTAGCGGCACAGATACGCAGTATTTT. It is translated as CASSVGTGTSGTDTQYF.

V usage is TRBV6-5 and J usage is TRBJ2-2; a possible D gene is TRBD1 (6 bases). Trimming removed 7 bases from V and 2 bases from J, with 11 bases in between. Germline loops: CDR1 MNHEY, CDR2 SVGAGI. CDR3 length: 14 residues. In nucleotides, the CDR3 is TGTGCCAGCAAACAGGGCCTAAACACCGGGGAGCTGTTTTTT. Translation gives CASKQGLNTGELFF.

The chain carries TRBV7-2 and TRBJ2-3; D is ambiguous. V dropped 0 bases and J dropped 4 bases, with 11 bases sitting between them. The V gene's germline CDR1 is SGHTA and CDR2 FQGNSA. The CDR3 covers 15 residues. The DNA for the CDR3 is TGTGCCAGCAGCTTAGCATCGGTTTTGCCAGATACGCAGTATTTT. It translates to CASSLASVLPDTQYF.

This clone was recorded once. The chain carries TRBV5-1 and TRBJ1-1; tentatively, D is TRBD1 (5 bases). In germline, CDR1 is SGHRS, CDR2 YFSETQ. This CDR3 contains 14 residues. Trimming shortened V by 1 base and J by 4 bases, and 11 bases separated the two germline ends. The CDR3 protein is CASSLSQGTTEAFF. CDR3 coding DNA: TGCGCCAGCAGCTTGTCTCAAGGGACCACTGAAGCTTTCTTT.

The V and J genes are TRBV19 and TRBJ2-3; D is perhaps TRBD2 (6 bases). Germline V CDR1 and CDR2: LNHDA, SQIVND (reference sequence). The CDR3 covers 14 residues. V lost 1 base to trimming and J lost 7 bases, with 12 bases between them. CDR3 in amino acids: CASSIGRGRNTQYF. In nucleotides, the CDR3 is TGTGCCAGTAGTATAGGGAGGGGACGGAATACGCAGTATTTT.

For this clone: Other DNA sequences within the sample encode an identical CDR3. This chain joins TRBV27 and TRBJ1-1; 9 positions match TRBD1. This CDR3 comprises 15 residues. CDR1 MNHEY and CDR2 SMNVEV come from the germline V gene (reference sequence). J lost 1 base, V lost 5 bases, and 5 bases had no gene match. The CDR3 spells CASSPMGQGNTEAFF. The CDR3 nucleotides are TGTGCCAGCAGTCCAATGGGACAGGGGAACACTGAAGCTTTCTTT.